A selection of T cell receptor beta chains follows, all from one sample in a study of T cell responses to AZD1222 COVID-19 vaccine. Using immunoSEQ multiplex PCR, the repertoire was profiled, and TCRdb retains in-frame clones only, with some absent. The top ten hold 1% to 1.5% of the sample, which has 25,000 to 30,000 clones, approximately 88% seen once. This sample comprised peripheral blood, obtained on day 0 of AZD1222 vaccination. These TCRs come from an adult in good health. CDR3s include the opening cysteine and the closing phenylalanine or tryptophan. The order of the fields is V gene, D gene, clone size, J gene, CDR3 DNA, CDR3 protein. D genes are given only for firm matches. Rows give clone size only sometimes, using once, few, many, or a class for an expanded clone.

v_call: TRBV5-5; d_call: TRBD2; clone_size: -; j_call: TRBJ2-1; cdr3_nt: TGTGCCAGCAGCTTGACTAGCGCTTCGGATTACAATGAGCAGTTCTTC; cdr3_aa: CASSLTSASDYNEQFF
v_call: TRBV27; d_call: TRBD1; clone_size: once; j_call: TRBJ1-1; cdr3_nt: TGTGCCAGCAGTTTTAGGGGGCGGTTCACTGAAGCTTTCTTT; cdr3_aa: CASSFRGRFTEAFF
v_call: TRBV6-5; d_call: -; clone_size: -; j_call: TRBJ1-3; cdr3_nt: TGTGCCAGCAGTTTCGCAATTGGGGACACCATATATTTT; cdr3_aa: CASSFAIGDTIYF
v_call: TRBV6-6; d_call: -; clone_size: few; j_call: TRBJ2-7; cdr3_nt: TGTGCCAGCAGTTACGCAGAGTATTACGAGCAGTACTTC; cdr3_aa: CASSYAEYYEQYF
v_call: TRBV7-8; d_call: TRBD2; clone_size: once; j_call: TRBJ2-3; cdr3_nt: TGTGCCAGCAGCTTAGGATGGGCGGGAGGGGATACGCAGTATTTT; cdr3_aa: CASSLGWAGGDTQYF
v_call: TRBV7-6; d_call: TRBD2; clone_size: once; j_call: TRBJ2-7; cdr3_nt: TGTGCCAGCAGCTTCACCGGGACTAGCGGGAGCGGCGAGCAGTACTTC; cdr3_aa: CASSFTGTSGSGEQYF
v_call: TRBV7-9; d_call: -; clone_size: -; j_call: TRBJ2-3; cdr3_nt: TGTGCCAGCAGCTTAGGGCAGTTTAGCACAGATACGCAGTATTTT; cdr3_aa: CASSLGQFSTDTQYF
v_call: TRBV12-5; d_call: -; clone_size: -; j_call: TRBJ2-7; cdr3_nt: TGTGCTAGTGGTTTGACCTACGAGCAGTACTTC; cdr3_aa: CASGLTYEQYF
v_call: TRBV29-1; d_call: -; clone_size: -; j_call: TRBJ1-1; cdr3_nt: TGCAGCGTTGAAGATCACCCAGAGAACACTGAAGCTTTCTTT; cdr3_aa: CSVEDHPENTEAFF
v_call: TRBV6-2/TRBV6-3; d_call: -; clone_size: -; j_call: TRBJ1-5; cdr3_nt: TGTGCCAGCAGTTACCGGGAGTCGAGTAATCAGCCCCAGCATTTT; cdr3_aa: CASSYRESSNQPQHF
v_call: TRBV19; d_call: TRBD1; clone_size: once; j_call: TRBJ2-7; cdr3_nt: TGTGCCAGTAGTATAGGGACAGGGCGGTACGAGCAGTACTTC; cdr3_aa: CASSIGTGRYEQYF
v_call: TRBV5-1; d_call: TRBD2; clone_size: -; j_call: TRBJ2-2; cdr3_nt: TGCGCCAGCAGCCCGGTCGGGGGGGACACCGGGGAGCTGTTTTTT; cdr3_aa: CASSPVGGDTGELFF
v_call: TRBV5-1; d_call: TRBD2; clone_size: -; j_call: TRBJ2-5; cdr3_nt: TGCGCCAGCAGCTTGGGCTCCCTAGCGGGAGAGGAGACCCAGTACTTC; cdr3_aa: CASSLGSLAGEETQYF
v_call: TRBV6-5; d_call: TRBD1; clone_size: -; j_call: TRBJ2-4; cdr3_nt: TGTGCCAGCAGCCCCGGACAGGAAAACATTCAGTACTTC; cdr3_aa: CASSPGQENIQYF
v_call: TRBV30; d_call: TRBD1; clone_size: -; j_call: TRBJ2-1; cdr3_nt: TGTGCCTGGAGCCGGGGACAGGGGGTCGGTGAGCAGTTCTTC; cdr3_aa: CAWSRGQGVGEQFF
v_call: TRBV7-9; d_call: -; clone_size: -; j_call: TRBJ1-1; cdr3_nt: TGTGCCAGCAGCTTTGACAGATTGAACACTGAAGCTTTCTTT; cdr3_aa: CASSFDRLNTEAFF
v_call: TRBV7-3; d_call: TRBD2; clone_size: once; j_call: TRBJ2-2; cdr3_nt: TGTGCCAGCAGCTTAACCGGGAGGGCGAACACCGGGGAGCTGTTTTTT; cdr3_aa: CASSLTGRANTGELFF
v_call: TRBV10-2; d_call: -; clone_size: -; j_call: TRBJ1-2; cdr3_nt: TGCGCCAGCAGTGATGGCCCGTATGGCTACACCTTC; cdr3_aa: CASSDGPYGYTF
v_call: TRBV5-1; d_call: -; clone_size: once; j_call: TRBJ2-1; cdr3_nt: TGCGCCAGCAGCTTGGAGCCTTCGAATGAGCAGTTCTTC; cdr3_aa: CASSLEPSNEQFF
v_call: TRBV18; d_call: -; clone_size: -; j_call: TRBJ2-7; cdr3_nt: TGTGCCAGCTCACCACCGGACGGTCTCTACGAGCAGTACTTC; cdr3_aa: CASSPPDGLYEQYF
v_call: TRBV5-1; d_call: -; clone_size: -; j_call: TRBJ1-3; cdr3_nt: TGCGCCAGCAGCTTGATGGGGTACACTGGAAACACCATATATTTT; cdr3_aa: CASSLMGYTGNTIYF
v_call: TRBV28; d_call: TRBD2; clone_size: -; j_call: TRBJ2-1; cdr3_nt: TGTGCCAGCAGTCCGCTCGGGACTAGCTCCTACAATGAGCAGTTCTTC; cdr3_aa: CASSPLGTSSYNEQFF
v_call: TRBV10-3; d_call: TRBD1; clone_size: -; j_call: TRBJ1-3; cdr3_nt: TGTGCCATCAGCACAGGGGGCTCTGGAAACACCATATATTTT; cdr3_aa: CAISTGGSGNTIYF
v_call: TRBV28; d_call: -; clone_size: -; j_call: TRBJ1-3; cdr3_nt: TGTGCCAGCAGTCCCCTGTTGTGGGGGAGGAACACCATATATTTT; cdr3_aa: CASSPLLWGRNTIYF
v_call: TRBV6-2/TRBV6-3; d_call: -; clone_size: -; j_call: TRBJ1-2; cdr3_nt: TGTGCCAGCAGTCCGGTTGGCAGGGGATTTGGAGGCTACACCTTC; cdr3_aa: CASSPVGRGFGGYTF
v_call: TRBV19; d_call: -; clone_size: -; j_call: TRBJ1-1; cdr3_nt: TGTGCCAGTAGTATTCGCGGCAGGGTTAGGTCTGAAGCTTTCTTT; cdr3_aa: CASSIRGRVRSEAFF
v_call: TRBV5-1; d_call: -; clone_size: -; j_call: TRBJ2-6; cdr3_nt: TGCGCCAGCAGCTTGGCGACCTCTGGGGCCAACGTCCTGACTTTC; cdr3_aa: CASSLATSGANVLTF
v_call: TRBV24-1; d_call: TRBD1; clone_size: -; j_call: TRBJ2-3; cdr3_nt: TGTGCCACCAGTGACGTGGACAGGGGGAGCACAGATACGCAGTATTTT; cdr3_aa: CATSDVDRGSTDTQYF
v_call: TRBV9; d_call: -; clone_size: -; j_call: TRBJ2-1; cdr3_nt: TGTGCCAGCAGCGTAGGGTTCGGCTCCTACAATGAGCAGTTCTTC; cdr3_aa: CASSVGFGSYNEQFF
v_call: TRBV4-2; d_call: TRBD2; clone_size: -; j_call: TRBJ2-2; cdr3_nt: TGTGCCAGCAGCCAGACCACTAGCGTGGTCACCGGGGAGCTGTTTTTT; cdr3_aa: CASSQTTSVVTGELFF
v_call: TRBV29-1; d_call: -; clone_size: -; j_call: TRBJ1-5; cdr3_nt: TGCAGCGTCGAAGACGGAACACGCCAGCATTTT; cdr3_aa: CSVEDGTRQHF
v_call: TRBV6-4; d_call: -; clone_size: -; j_call: TRBJ2-5; cdr3_nt: TGTGCCAGCAGTGGCCCTAGAGAGACCCAGTACTTC; cdr3_aa: CASSGPRETQYF
v_call: TRBV2; d_call: -; clone_size: -; j_call: TRBJ2-7; cdr3_nt: TGTGCCAGCAGCGGGGACGGATACTACGAGCAGTACTTC; cdr3_aa: CASSGDGYYEQYF
v_call: TRBV2; d_call: -; clone_size: once; j_call: TRBJ1-2; cdr3_nt: TGTGCCAGCAGTGAAGCGGGACGGTATTCCTATGGCTACACCTTC; cdr3_aa: CASSEAGRYSYGYTF
v_call: TRBV4-3; d_call: TRBD1; clone_size: -; j_call: TRBJ2-7; cdr3_nt: TGCGCCAGCAGCCTTTACAGGGGTCAATACGAGCAGTACTTC; cdr3_aa: CASSLYRGQYEQYF
v_call: TRBV30; d_call: -; clone_size: -; j_call: TRBJ1-3; cdr3_nt: TGTGCCTGGAGGAGGGGCTCTGGAAACACCATATATTTT; cdr3_aa: CAWRRGSGNTIYF
v_call: TRBV2; d_call: TRBD1; clone_size: -; j_call: TRBJ2-3; cdr3_nt: TGTGCCAGCAGTGACGGGACAGGGGACTCTACGCAGTATTTT; cdr3_aa: CASSDGTGDSTQYF
v_call: TRBV10-3; d_call: TRBD2; clone_size: -; j_call: TRBJ2-7; cdr3_nt: TGTGCCATCAGTGATCATACTAGCGGCTACGAGCAGTACTTC; cdr3_aa: CAISDHTSGYEQYF
v_call: TRBV6-5; d_call: -; clone_size: few; j_call: TRBJ2-7; cdr3_nt: TGTGCCAGCAGTCCCACCGGGACAAACACCTACGAGCAGTACTTC; cdr3_aa: CASSPTGTNTYEQYF
v_call: TRBV27; d_call: TRBD1; clone_size: -; j_call: TRBJ1-1; cdr3_nt: TGTGCCAGCAGACTCTGGACAGGCCTTAACACTGAAGCTTTCTTT; cdr3_aa: CASRLWTGLNTEAFF
v_call: TRBV30; d_call: -; clone_size: -; j_call: TRBJ1-2; cdr3_nt: TGTGCCTGGGAGGAGAGGGAGGTGGGTTATGGCTACACCTTC; cdr3_aa: CAWEEREVGYGYTF
v_call: TRBV5-1; d_call: TRBD2; clone_size: -; j_call: TRBJ2-1; cdr3_nt: TGCGCCAGCAGCTTGGCGACTAGCGGCAGCAATGAGCAGTTCTTC; cdr3_aa: CASSLATSGSNEQFF
v_call: TRBV27; d_call: -; clone_size: -; j_call: TRBJ2-1; cdr3_nt: TGTGCCAGCAGTTTACAGGGTCAAGGCTACAATGAGCAGTTCTTC; cdr3_aa: CASSLQGQGYNEQFF
v_call: TRBV14; d_call: -; clone_size: -; j_call: TRBJ2-2; cdr3_nt: TGTGCCAGCAGCCCCCTCGGGAGGACAGGGATTTCCGGGGAGCTGTTTTTT; cdr3_aa: CASSPLGRTGISGELFF
v_call: TRBV5-4; d_call: TRBD1; clone_size: -; j_call: TRBJ2-7; cdr3_nt: TGTGCCAGCAGCCTGACGGGACAGGCAACCTACGAGCAGTACTTC; cdr3_aa: CASSLTGQATYEQYF
v_call: TRBV7-9; d_call: TRBD1; clone_size: -; j_call: TRBJ2-2; cdr3_nt: TGTGCCAGCAGCTTACGGGGACAGACGAACACCGGGGAGCTGTTTTTT; cdr3_aa: CASSLRGQTNTGELFF
v_call: TRBV11-2; d_call: TRBD1; clone_size: -; j_call: TRBJ1-1; cdr3_nt: TGTGCCAGCAGCTCTCTTAAGACAGGGACCCCTGAAGCTTTCTTT; cdr3_aa: CASSSLKTGTPEAFF
v_call: TRBV11-2; d_call: -; clone_size: -; j_call: TRBJ1-1; cdr3_nt: TGTGCCAGCAGCTTAGAACGGAACGCCGAAGCTTTCTTT; cdr3_aa: CASSLERNAEAFF
v_call: TRBV6-1; d_call: TRBD2; clone_size: -; j_call: TRBJ2-3; cdr3_nt: TGTGCCAGCAGTGGACCTCTAGCGGGATCCACAGATACGCAGTATTTT; cdr3_aa: CASSGPLAGSTDTQYF
v_call: TRBV9; d_call: -; clone_size: -; j_call: TRBJ1-1; cdr3_nt: TGTGCCAGCAGCGTAGGGGCAGTCTTGAACACTGAAGCTTTCTTT; cdr3_aa: CASSVGAVLNTEAFF
v_call: TRBV2; d_call: TRBD1; clone_size: -; j_call: TRBJ2-5; cdr3_nt: TGTGCCAGCAGTGAAGGGACAGGGCGCGGGGAGACCCAGTACTTC; cdr3_aa: CASSEGTGRGETQYF
v_call: TRBV7-2; d_call: -; clone_size: -; j_call: TRBJ1-1; cdr3_nt: TGTGCCAGCAGCCTCCGACAGGACCTCACTGAAGCTTTCTTT; cdr3_aa: CASSLRQDLTEAFF
v_call: TRBV2; d_call: -; clone_size: -; j_call: TRBJ1-6; cdr3_nt: TGTGCCAGCAGGGACGAAGTGGGGGAAGGTTCACCCCTCCACTTT; cdr3_aa: CASRDEVGEGSPLHF
v_call: TRBV3-1/TRBV3-2; d_call: TRBD2; clone_size: -; j_call: TRBJ2-7; cdr3_nt: TGTGCCAGCAGCTCCCCCGGGACTAGCAGCTACGAGCAGTACTTC; cdr3_aa: CASSSPGTSSYEQYF
v_call: TRBV30; d_call: -; clone_size: -; j_call: TRBJ1-4; cdr3_nt: TGTGCCTGGAGTTCAGGGTTAACTAATGAAAAACTGTTTTTT; cdr3_aa: CAWSSGLTNEKLFF
v_call: TRBV14; d_call: -; clone_size: -; j_call: TRBJ2-2; cdr3_nt: TGTGCCAGCAGCCCCAGGGAGAACACCGGGGAGCTGTTTTTT; cdr3_aa: CASSPRENTGELFF
v_call: TRBV19; d_call: TRBD2; clone_size: -; j_call: TRBJ2-5; cdr3_nt: TGTGCCAGTAGTATAACTAGCGGAACCCTCCGAGAGACCCAGTACTTC; cdr3_aa: CASSITSGTLRETQYF
v_call: TRBV4-3; d_call: -; clone_size: -; j_call: TRBJ2-6; cdr3_nt: TGCGCCAGCAGCCAAGATGGGGGGTTCTCTGGGGCCAACGTCCTGACTTTC; cdr3_aa: CASSQDGGFSGANVLTF